This TCR beta chain was identified during a study of T cells in Graves' hyperthyroidism and ophthalmopathy. The study's findings and limits: Most thyroid-expanded clonotypes above 0.001 were also found in blood.

Amplification targeted TCR beta CDR3 regions from RNA transcripts. HTBI primers were employed in a first-round RT-PCR of the TCR CDR3. TCRdb independently ran MiXCR on the multiplex PCR reads; one entry per CDR3 protein. Among about 710,000 distinct CDR3 sequences, approximately 16% were seen once, and the ten largest hold around 7.7%. J gave up 3 bases and V 6 bases, and 8 bases lay outside the gene matches. The CDR3 extends over 16 amino acids. Germline V CDR1 and CDR2: MNHNS, SASEGT. To note about this clonotype: Its antigen is unidentified.

PBMCs were sourced from less than 13 ml fresh peripheral blood. The origin of this receptor is a man aged 18-30 years with Graves' hyperthyroidism. The material sequenced was blood. The chain has TRBV6-1 and TRBJ2-3; 11 bases are a match to TRBD1. The CDR3 region is CASRRGTGGRTDTQYF. CDR3 DNA sequence: TGTGCCAGCAGACGTGGGACAGGGGGGCGGACAGATACGCAGTATTTT.